Listed below are T cell receptor beta chains from one sample, sequenced in a study of graft-versus-host responses after intestinal transplantation. The assay was immunoSEQ multiplex PCR, and TCRdb's table has in-frame clones only and misses some. The data contain under 95,000 clones, approximately 80% of them seen just once; the ten biggest clones take up 0.83%. These receptors are not linked to any known antigen. This specimen consisted of unstimulated CD4+ T cells sorted from spleen or lymph node cells, obtained before intestinal transplant. The source is a human donor who received an intestinal transplant. The CDR3 runs from the conserved cysteine through the conserved F or W. Each record gives: clone size, V gene, J gene, D gene, CDR3 protein, CDR3 DNA. D genes are given only for firm matches. For some rows the clone size is stated as once, few or many, or as a class when expanded; others skip it.

abundance: -; v_gene: TRBV28; j_gene: TRBJ2-7; d_gene: TRBD1; CDR3aa: CASSFFDRARTGDEQYF; CDR3nt: TGTGCCAGCAGTTTTTTCGATAGGGCGCGGACAGGGGACGAGCAGTACTTC
abundance: -; v_gene: TRBV6-1; j_gene: TRBJ1-4; d_gene: TRBD1; CDR3aa: CASSEAFGTEGKLFF; CDR3nt: TGTGCCAGCAGTGAAGCTTTCGGGACAGAAGGAAAACTGTTTTTT
abundance: many; v_gene: TRBV5-4; j_gene: TRBJ1-4; d_gene: -; CDR3aa: CASSLGGVNEKLFF; CDR3nt: TGTGCCAGCAGCCTAGGGGGGGTTAATGAAAAACTGTTTTTT
abundance: -; v_gene: TRBV28; j_gene: TRBJ1-5; d_gene: -; CDR3aa: CASRELGKPQHF; CDR3nt: TGTGCCAGCAGGGAGCTCGGGAAGCCCCAGCATTTT
abundance: -; v_gene: TRBV18; j_gene: TRBJ1-1; d_gene: -; CDR3aa: CASSPWEGATEAFF; CDR3nt: TGTGCCAGCTCACCATGGGAAGGGGCGACTGAAGCTTTCTTT
abundance: -; v_gene: TRBV27; j_gene: TRBJ2-7; d_gene: TRBD2; CDR3aa: CASSPSGGRDEQYF; CDR3nt: TGTGCCAGCAGTCCTAGCGGGGGGCGCGACGAGCAGTACTTC
abundance: once; v_gene: TRBV19; j_gene: TRBJ2-1; d_gene: TRBD1; CDR3aa: CASSRLGQGAYNEQFF; CDR3nt: TGTGCCAGTAGTAGGCTCGGACAGGGGGCTTACAATGAGCAGTTCTTC
abundance: -; v_gene: TRBV7-9; j_gene: TRBJ2-2; d_gene: TRBD1; CDR3aa: CASSPQGAETGELFF; CDR3nt: TGTGCCAGCAGCCCACAGGGGGCCGAGACCGGGGAGCTGTTTTTT
abundance: -; v_gene: TRBV5-1; j_gene: TRBJ2-5; d_gene: TRBD1; CDR3aa: CASSRRDRGRSETQYF; CDR3nt: TGCGCCAGCAGCCGGCGGGACAGGGGGCGATCAGAGACCCAGTACTTC
abundance: -; v_gene: TRBV6-1; j_gene: TRBJ1-2; d_gene: TRBD1; CDR3aa: CASSTGTGLRYGYTF; CDR3nt: TGTGCCAGCAGTACCGGGACAGGGCTTCGCTATGGCTACACCTTC